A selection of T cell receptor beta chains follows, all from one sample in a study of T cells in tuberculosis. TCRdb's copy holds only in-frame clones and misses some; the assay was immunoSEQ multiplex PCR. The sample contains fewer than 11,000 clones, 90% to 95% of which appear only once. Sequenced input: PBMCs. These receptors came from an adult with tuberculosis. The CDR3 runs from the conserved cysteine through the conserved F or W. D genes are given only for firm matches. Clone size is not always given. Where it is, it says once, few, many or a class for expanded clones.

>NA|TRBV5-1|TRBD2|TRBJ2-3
CASRSGGTSTDTQYF
TGCGCCAGTCGCTCCGGGGGGACGAGCACAGATACGCAGTATTTT
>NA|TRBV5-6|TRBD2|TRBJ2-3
CASSIAGVTDTQYF
TGTGCCAGCAGCATAGCGGGGGTGACAGATACGCAGTATTTT
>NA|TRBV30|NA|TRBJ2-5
CAWSAYGETQYF
TGTGCCTGGAGTGCGTACGGAGAGACCCAGTACTTC
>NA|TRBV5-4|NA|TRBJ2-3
CASSPDSNTDTQYF
TGTGCCAGCAGCCCTGACAGCAACACAGATACGCAGTATTTT
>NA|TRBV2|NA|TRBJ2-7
CASSEVTYEQYF
TGTGCCAGCAGTGAAGTCACATACGAGCAGTACTTC
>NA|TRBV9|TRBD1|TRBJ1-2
CASSPRTGFTYGYTF
TGTGCCAGCAGCCCCCGGACAGGGTTTACCTATGGCTACACCTTC
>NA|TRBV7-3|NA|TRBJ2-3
CASSHQTDTQYF
TGTGCCAGCAGTCATCAAACAGATACGCAGTATTTT
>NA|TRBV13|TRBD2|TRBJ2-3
CASSLVRETADTQYF
TGTGCCAGCAGCTTAGTGCGGGAGACAGCAGATACGCAGTATTTT
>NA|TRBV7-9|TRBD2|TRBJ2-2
CASSLAGLANTGELFF
TGTGCCAGCAGCTTAGCCGGACTAGCAAACACCGGGGAGCTGTTTTTT
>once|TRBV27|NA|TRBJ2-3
CASSFPGGINLDTQYF
TGTGCCAGCAGTTTCCCCGGGGGAATCAACTTGGATACGCAGTATTTT
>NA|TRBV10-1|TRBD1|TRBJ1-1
CARKTGEMNTEAFF
TGCGCCAGGAAGACAGGGGAGATGAACACTGAAGCTTTCTTT
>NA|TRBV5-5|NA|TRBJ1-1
CASSLVQGEAFF
TGTGCCAGCAGCTTGGTGCAGGGTGAAGCTTTCTTT
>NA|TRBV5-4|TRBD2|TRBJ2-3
CASSLRLAGSGTDTQYF
TGTGCCAGCAGCTTGCGTCTAGCGGGGTCTGGCACAGATACGCAGTATTTT
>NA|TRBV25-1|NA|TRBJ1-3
CASSERRATGNTIYF
TGTGCCAGCAGTGAACGCAGGGCCACTGGAAACACCATATATTTT
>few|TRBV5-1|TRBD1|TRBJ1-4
CASSSGQLEEKLFF
TGCGCCAGCAGCTCGGGACAGCTTGAAGAAAAACTGTTTTTT
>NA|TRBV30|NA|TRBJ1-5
CAWSGTFSNQPQHF
TGTGCCTGGAGCGGGACTTTCAGCAATCAGCCCCAGCATTTT
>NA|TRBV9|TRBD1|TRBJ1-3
CASSVSQGYGNTIYF
TGTGCCAGCAGCGTTTCACAGGGGTACGGAAACACCATATATTTT
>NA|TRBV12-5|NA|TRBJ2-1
CASGLTHRASGFYNEQFF
TGTGCTAGTGGTTTGACCCACAGGGCTAGCGGTTTCTACAATGAGCAGTTCTTC
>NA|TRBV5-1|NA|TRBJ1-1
CASSYFPWTADTEAFF
TGCGCCAGCAGCTACTTTCCTTGGACAGCAGACACTGAAGCTTTCTTT
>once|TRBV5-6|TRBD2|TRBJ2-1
CASSSEWTSGYNEQFF
TGTGCCAGCAGCTCGGAATGGACTAGCGGGTACAATGAGCAGTTCTTC
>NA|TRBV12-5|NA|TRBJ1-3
CASGSSLSGNTIYF
TGTGCTAGTGGGTCCTCCTTATCTGGAAACACCATATATTTT
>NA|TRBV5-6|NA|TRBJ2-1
CASSLTGTYNEQFF
TGTGCCAGCAGCTTGACAGGGACCTACAATGAGCAGTTCTTC
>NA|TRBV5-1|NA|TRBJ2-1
CASSLGFSSYNEQFF
TGCGCCAGCAGCCTCGGGTTTAGCTCCTACAATGAGCAGTTCTTC
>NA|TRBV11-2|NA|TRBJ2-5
CASRPHGGVETQYF
TGTGCCAGCAGACCTCACGGAGGTGTAGAGACCCAGTACTTC
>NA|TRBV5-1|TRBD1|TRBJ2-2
CASSLGGQGANTGELFF
TGCGCCAGCAGCTTGGGTGGACAGGGGGCGAACACCGGGGAGCTGTTTTTT
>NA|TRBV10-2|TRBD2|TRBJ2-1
CASSVRGGPRNEQFF
TGCGCCAGCAGTGTTCGGGGGGGGCCAAGGAATGAGCAGTTCTTC
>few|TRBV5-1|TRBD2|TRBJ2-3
CASSLVAGEGTDTQYF
TGCGCCAGCAGCTTGGTAGCGGGAGAAGGCACAGATACGCAGTATTTT
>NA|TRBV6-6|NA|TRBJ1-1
CASSYSGGQNEAFF
TGTGCCAGCAGTTACTCGGGGGGGCAGAATGAAGCTTTCTTT
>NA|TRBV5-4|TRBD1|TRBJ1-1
CASSLQGVGTEAFF
TGTGCCAGCAGCTTGCAGGGGGTAGGCACTGAAGCTTTCTTT
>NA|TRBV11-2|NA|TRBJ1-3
CASSLVRGILRNTIYF
TGTGCCAGCAGCTTAGTGAGAGGGATCTTACGAAACACCATATATTTT
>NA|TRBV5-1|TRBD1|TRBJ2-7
CASSYRQGYEQYF
TGCGCCAGCAGCTATCGACAGGGCTACGAGCAGTACTTC
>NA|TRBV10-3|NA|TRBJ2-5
CAISELGREETQYF
TGTGCCATCAGTGAGCTGGGACGGGAGGAGACCCAGTACTTC
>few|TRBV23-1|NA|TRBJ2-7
CASNIGGDRDTQQYF
TGCGCCAGCAATATCGGGGGGGACAGGGACACCCAGCAGTACTTC
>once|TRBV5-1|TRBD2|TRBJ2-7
CASSLELAGDYEQYF
TGCGCCAGCAGCTTGGAGCTAGCGGGGGACTACGAGCAGTACTTC
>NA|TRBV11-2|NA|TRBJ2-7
CASSDPGDRRPYEQYF
TGTGCCAGCAGTGATCCGGGGGACAGAAGGCCCTACGAGCAGTACTTC
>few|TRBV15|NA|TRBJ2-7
CATSRAGTGEQYF
TGTGCCACCAGCAGAGCGGGGACTGGGGAGCAGTACTTC